This T cell receptor beta chain was found in a study of PD-1 blockade in classical Hodgkin lymphoma. The protocol was immunoSEQ multiplex PCR, while the TCRdb copy is restricted to in-frame clones and leaves out a portion. The data hold 80,000 to 100,000 clones, with about four fifths observed a single time. Every patient experienced relapse after autologous stem cell transplantation, and brentuximab vedotin exposure varied. Study findings and constraints: Relapsed/refractory patients reportedly had lower baseline diversity than newly diagnosed patients. CD4+ TCR diversity rose significantly by C4D1, and CD8+ TCR diversity did not.

This clone occurred many times. Its antigen is unidentified. J gave up 3 bases and V 11 bases, and 6 bases lay outside the gene matches. CDR1 and CDR2 from the germline V gene are LGHNA and YNFKEQ. The CDR3 has 13 residues. Sequencing was performed on peripheral blood mononuclear cells (PBMCs), taken before the second cycle of nivolumab. This sequence originates from a human donor with classical Hodgkin lymphoma. The V and J genes are TRBV4-2 and TRBJ2-3; 9 nucleotides align to TRBD2. CDR3 sequence reads: CAGAGGPTDTQYF. DNA for the CDR3: TGTGCCGGGGCGGGAGGGCCGACAGATACGCAGTATTTT.